This record looks at one T cell receptor (beta chain) sequence and its context. Its antigen remains unknown. Time point in this sample: week 5, during vaccination. Alongside topical imiquimod, each dose of vaccine comprised 300 ug of mutant IDH1 20-mer peptide. Donors had new WHO grade 3 or 4 IDH1-mutant, ATRX-lost astrocytomas. V was shortened by 5 bases and J by 4 bases, with 12 bases between the two germline ends. Germline CDR1 is LGHNT and CDR2 is FRNRAP. The CDR3 sequence is 14 residues long. This specimen comes from a study of a mutant IDH1 vaccine in newly diagnosed glioma. Study-level information: Males made up about 60% and females roughly 40% of treated patients, whose mean age was approximately 43 years.

Generated by immunoSEQ multiplex PCR, the TCRdb table keeps only in-frame clones and is missing some. This sample carries some 25,000 clones, 77% of them seen once, and the ten largest clones take about a tenth. This material consisted of PBMCs, taken from a glioma patient whose treatment included an IDH1 peptide vaccine. The V and J genes are TRBV12-5 and TRBJ2-1; D is unresolved. The clonotype originates from a man between 35 and 55 years old with glioma. The CDR3 DNA is TGTGCTAGTGGTCCCCCAGGTGGGTACAATGAGCAGTTCTTC. Its translation: CASGPPGGYNEQFF.